This T cell receptor (beta chain) stems from a study of blood T cell repertoires in COVID-19. How the authors handled the data: Amplification of reference gene primers was used by the study to estimate nucleated cell counts. Clones were read by immunoSEQ multiplex PCR, and TCRdb kept only the in-frame ones, dropping some. V, J and clone size derive from that table, while D and trimming were established from the DNA sequence. Of approximately 170,000 clones listed, about 84% are singletons. Participant-reported clinical history was the basis for cohort assignment. Cohort 3 donors counted as recovered after two negative PCRs, clearance, or resolved symptoms. Trimming took 5 bases from V and 5 from J, leaving 10 bases between them. The CDR3 contains 13 residues. In germline, CDR1 is SGHTA, CDR2 FQGNSA.

This receptor was taken from a man aged 40-55 years who had recovered from COVID-19. Material: PBMCs or T cells enriched from blood (not recorded which). The chain couples TRBV7-2 to TRBJ2-4, with D perhaps TRBD1 (5 bases). The CDR3 loop is CASSISTENIQYF. The CDR3 bases are TGTGCCAGCAGCATCTCGACAGAAAACATTCAGTACTTC.